The T cell receptor (beta chain) under discussion was sequenced for a study of blood T cell repertoires in COVID-19. Study background: Nucleic acid was either cDNA or gDNA, and it came from T cells, B-cell-depleted T cells, or PBMCs.

CDR1 SEHNR and CDR2 FQNEAQ come from the germline V gene (reference sequence). This CDR3 is 15 amino acids long. Trimming shortened V by 5 bases and J by 4 bases, and 14 bases separated the two germline ends. In the original processing: Using reference gene primer amplification, nucleated cell counts were estimated. Libraries were prepared by immunoSEQ multiplex PCR; TCRdb keeps only in-frame clonotypes and omits some of them. V and J calls and clone size are as listed in that table; D and trimming were resolved from the DNA. In the table there are about 270,000 clones, approximately 88% of which are singletons. This clone showed up just a few times.

The TCR comes from a human donor with COVID-19, enrolled during active disease. The donor label of this sample is uncertain. The V call is TRBV7-9, the J call TRBJ1-4, with D possibly being TRBD1 (6 bases). Sequenced sample: peripheral blood. The chain's CDR3 is CASSLQTGFNEKLFF. CDR3 in DNA: TGTGCCAGCAGCCTCCAGACAGGTTTTAATGAAAAACTGTTTTTT. The full variable domain, in which reference TRBV7-9 and TRBJ1-4 provide the parts outside the CDR3, is DTGVSQNPRHKITKRGQNVTFRCDPISEHNRLYWYRQTLGQGPEFLTYFQNEAQLEKSRLLSDRFSAERPKGSFSTLEIQRTEQGDSAMYLCASSLQTGFNEKLFFGSGTQLSVL.